The clone carrying this T cell receptor delta chain was picked up a small number of times. Its antigen is still unknown. This likely stems from a read error, as it lies one base from a far larger clone. The data are from a study of γδ T cells in repeated Plasmodium falciparum infection. Overall study: The natural-infection arm compared Malian children under seasonal malaria with matched Australian children. Timepoints: baseline, immediately before selected infections, and 21 days after every infection.

The CDR3 sequence is 17 residues long. The germline V gene has CDR1 TSWWSYY and CDR2 QGS. Study-wide points: Malian donors came from one small rural village, predominantly one ethnic group.

Gammadelta T cells were flow-sorted from PBMC into Vgamma9/Vdelta2+ and Vdelta2-negative populations for bulk analysis. TCRdb reanalysed the multiplex PCR reads via CATT. The table lists around 86,000 delta-chain clones, approximately 1.5% of them singletons. The sequenced sample consisted of gamma-delta T cells from blood. The chain employs TRDV1 and TRDJ1; D may be TRDD3 (5 bases). Since TCRdb gives no J gene, matching the DNA to germline was used here to assign it. The sequence was obtained from a pool of human donors (malaria-infected and uninfected, not separated). Written as DNA, the CDR3 is TGTGCCCTTGGGGAAGCCTCCCCGGGGGGTAACACCGATAAACTCATCTTT. It yields the protein CALGEASPGGNTDKLIF.